This T cell receptor (beta chain) is from a study of T cells after yellow fever vaccination. Whole-study context: The authors prepared low-cell-number fractions using SMART-Seq v4 Ultra Low Input. Study findings and constraints: Primary-vaccination clones mostly resurfaced post-booster (under 98% CD4, just under 90% CD8). Abundant contaminating clonotypes from the bulk population could appear in FACS-sorted repertoires.

Comment on this clonotype: Its specificity is not known.

The TCR cDNA carried a universal primer site and UMIs from 5'RACE template switching. MiXCR was run by TCRdb on the 5' RACE reads, yielding one entry per CDR3 protein. The repertoire holds about 340,000 distinct CDR3 sequences, with roughly 9.4% as singletons. The CDR3 is 16 residues long. V lost 1 base and J 2 bases, leaving 11 bases between the germline ends. From germline, CDR1 is LGHNA and CDR2 YSLEER. The rearrangement links TRBV4-3 to TRBJ1-4; the D is unclear. The clonotype comes from a young man who received the YFV17D yellow fever vaccine. This specimen was PBMCs, taken on the day of the first yellow fever vaccination. CDR3 amino acids: CASSQGSGLTNEKLFF. Here the CDR3 DNA reads TGCGCCAGCAGCCAAGGTTCCGGCTTGACTAATGAAAAACTGTTTTTT.